Included here is one T cell receptor (beta chain) sequence, with context. Its specificity is not known. Presence of unique molecular identifiers characterized the TCR beta cDNA libraries. T cells numbering about 0.85 to 10 million yielded a few hundred thousand cDNA molecules. MiXCR, applied by TCRdb to the PCR reads, yields one record per CDR3 protein. There are approximately 350,000 distinct CDR3 sequences in the sample; around 37% occur only once, and around 15% lies in the top ten. These data come from a study of post-analysis software for immune sequencing data. On the study more broadly: As for disease course, relapsing-remitting, secondary progressive and progressive-relapsing multiple sclerosis were all included. Study-level points and caveats: Elevated frequency relative to controls characterized four or five TRBV segments in patients, TRBV5-6, TRBV5-1 and TRBV20-1 among them. F-measure co-clustering was strong for batch-matched samples. For normalized Chao1 diversity, multiple sclerosis patients scored significantly lower than controls did.

With V trimmed by 5 bases and J by 6 bases, 9 bases remained unmatched. The CDR3 covers 14 residues. The germline gives CDR1 MNHEY, CDR2 SVGAGI. Sequencing input: blood. This clonotype was obtained from a girl aged 5 to 17 with multiple sclerosis. J is TRBJ1-2 and V is TRBV6-5; 7 positions agree with TRBD1. The CDR3 bases are TGTGCCAGCAGTGCAAACAGGGGCCTCAATGGCTACACCTTC. It is translated as CASSANRGLNGYTF.